A single T cell receptor beta chain is shown here with its context. TCRdb itself ran the RT-PCR reads through MiXCR, one entry per CDR3 protein. The sample includes 550,000 to 750,000 distinct CDR3 sequences, around 14% seen only once; the top ten take 3.6%. The CDR3 totals 15 residues. The V gene's germline CDR1 is LGHDT and CDR2 YNNKEL (reference sequence). Trimming took 7 bases from V and 6 from J, leaving 16 bases between them. The source is a female donor in good health, serving as a healthy control. Specimen: memory CD4+ T cells from blood. The chain is built from TRBV3-1 and TRBJ1-6; D might be TRBD1 (5 bases). The DNA for the CDR3 is TGTGCCAGCACCGGGACCCCAGGCGGTAATTCACCCCTCCACTTT. The encoded protein is CASTGTPGGNSPLHF.